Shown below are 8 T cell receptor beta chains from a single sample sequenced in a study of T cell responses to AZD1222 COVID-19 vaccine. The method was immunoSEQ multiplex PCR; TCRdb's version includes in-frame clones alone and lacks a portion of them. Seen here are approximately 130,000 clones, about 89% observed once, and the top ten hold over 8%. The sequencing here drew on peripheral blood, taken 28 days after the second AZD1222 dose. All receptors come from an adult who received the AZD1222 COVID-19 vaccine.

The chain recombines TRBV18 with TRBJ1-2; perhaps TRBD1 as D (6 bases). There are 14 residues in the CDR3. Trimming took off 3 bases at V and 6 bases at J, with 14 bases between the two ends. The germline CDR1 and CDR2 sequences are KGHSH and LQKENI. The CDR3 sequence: CASSPSRGRDGYTF. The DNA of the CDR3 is TGTGCCAGCTCACCGAGCAGGGGAAGGGATGGCTACACCTTC.

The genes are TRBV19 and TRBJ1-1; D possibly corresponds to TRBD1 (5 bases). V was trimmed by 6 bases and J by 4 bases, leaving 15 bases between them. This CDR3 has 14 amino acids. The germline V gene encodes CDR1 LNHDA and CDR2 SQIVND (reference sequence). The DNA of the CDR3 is TGTGCCAGTAGAACCGCAGGCCAGGGCACTGAAGCTTTCTTT. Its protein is CASRTAGQGTEAFF.

CDR3 sequence reads: CASSLGSGDGSYEQYF. CDR3 sequence (DNA): TGTGCCAGCAGCTTAGGATCTGGGGACGGATCCTACGAGCAGTACTTC. V is TRBV11-3 and J is TRBJ2-7, with D perhaps TRBD1 or TRBD2 (5 bases each). Trimming cost V 1 base and J 1 base, with 14 bases left between them. The CDR3 is 16 residues long. CDR1 and CDR2 from the germline V gene are SGHNT and YENEEA.

The CDR3: CASSLESADTQYF. The CDR3 DNA sequence: TGTGCCAGCAGCTTAGAGTCAGCTGATACGCAGTATTTT. The chain links TRBV11-3 to TRBJ2-3; no reliable D call. V lost 0 bases to trimming and J lost 6 bases, with 7 bases between them. Germline CDR1 SGHNT, CDR2 YENEEA. The CDR3 is 13 amino acids.

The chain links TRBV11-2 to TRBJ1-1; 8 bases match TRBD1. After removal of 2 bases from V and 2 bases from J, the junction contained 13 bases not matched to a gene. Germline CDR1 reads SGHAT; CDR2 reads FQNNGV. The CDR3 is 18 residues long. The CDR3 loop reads CASSLRGLGQGPNTEAFF. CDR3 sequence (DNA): TGTGCCAGCAGCTTAAGGGGACTAGGACAGGGTCCTAACACTGAAGCTTTCTTT.

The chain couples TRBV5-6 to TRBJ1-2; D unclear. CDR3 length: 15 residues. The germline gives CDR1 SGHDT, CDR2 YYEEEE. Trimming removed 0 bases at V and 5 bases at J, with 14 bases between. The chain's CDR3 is CASSLGRWYTYGYTF. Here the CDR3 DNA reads TGTGCCAGCAGCTTGGGGCGGTGGTACACGTATGGCTACACCTTC.

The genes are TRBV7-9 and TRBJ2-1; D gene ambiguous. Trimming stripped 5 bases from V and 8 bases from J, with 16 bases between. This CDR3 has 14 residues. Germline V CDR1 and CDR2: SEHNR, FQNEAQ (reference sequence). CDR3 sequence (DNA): TGTGCCAGCAGCACCGCCCCTGATGAGGATGAGCAGTTCTTC. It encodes CASSTAPDEDEQFF. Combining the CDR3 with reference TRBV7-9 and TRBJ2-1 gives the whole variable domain DTGVSQNPRHKITKRGQNVTFRCDPISEHNRLYWYRQTLGQGPEFLTYFQNEAQLEKSRLLSDRFSAERPKGSFSTLEIQRTEQGDSAMYLCASSTAPDEDEQFFGPGTRLTVL.

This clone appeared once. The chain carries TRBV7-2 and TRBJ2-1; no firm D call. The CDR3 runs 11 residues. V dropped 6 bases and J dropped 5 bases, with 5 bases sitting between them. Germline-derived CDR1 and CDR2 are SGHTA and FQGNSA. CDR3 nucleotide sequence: TGTGCCAGCAGAGAGAACAATGAGCAGTTCTTC. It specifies CASRENNEQFF.